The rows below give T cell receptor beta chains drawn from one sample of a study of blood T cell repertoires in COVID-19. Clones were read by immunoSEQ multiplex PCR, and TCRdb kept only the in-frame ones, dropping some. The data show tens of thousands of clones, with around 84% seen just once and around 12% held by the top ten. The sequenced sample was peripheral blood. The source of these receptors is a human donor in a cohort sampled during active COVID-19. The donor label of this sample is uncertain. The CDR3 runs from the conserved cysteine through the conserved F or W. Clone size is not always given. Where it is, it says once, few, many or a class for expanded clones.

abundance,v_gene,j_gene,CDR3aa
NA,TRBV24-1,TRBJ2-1,CATSDTQGKGNEQFF
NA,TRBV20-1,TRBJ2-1,CSASKGGTEYNEQFF
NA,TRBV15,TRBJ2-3,CATSSRRETTDTQYF
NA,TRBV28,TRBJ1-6,CASRQSSYNSPLHF
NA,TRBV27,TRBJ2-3,CASNRGARADTQYF
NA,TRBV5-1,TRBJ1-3,CASTTGAGNTIYF
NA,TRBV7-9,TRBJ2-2,CASSFGGRGTGELFF
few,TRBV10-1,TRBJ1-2,CASSERDRTYGYTF
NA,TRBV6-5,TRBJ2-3,CASSHDRGLADTQYF
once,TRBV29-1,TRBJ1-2,CSAGAGGYGYTF
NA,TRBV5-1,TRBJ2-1,CASSRSSGRAGEQFF
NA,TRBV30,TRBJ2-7,CAWSVRQGQGLEQYF
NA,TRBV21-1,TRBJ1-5,CASSRGLPGNQPQHF
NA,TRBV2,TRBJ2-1,CAMVPYGSGRGNEQFF
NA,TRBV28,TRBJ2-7,CASSSPGQLNEQYF
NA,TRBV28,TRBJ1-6,CASSLPDRQNSPLHF
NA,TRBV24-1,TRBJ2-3,CATSDSSGSTDTQYF
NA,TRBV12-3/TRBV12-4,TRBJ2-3,CASSLRGDTQYF
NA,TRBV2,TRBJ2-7,CASSGLGLAGRNAYEQYF
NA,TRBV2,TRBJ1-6,CASSRQSPLHF
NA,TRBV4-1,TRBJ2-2,CASSQVGDRTGELFF
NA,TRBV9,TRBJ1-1,CASSVEGRAEAFF
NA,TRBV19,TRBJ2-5,CASSIDLAGRETQYF
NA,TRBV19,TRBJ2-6,CASSRDRVGANVLTF
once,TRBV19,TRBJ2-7,CASARGATSSYEQYF
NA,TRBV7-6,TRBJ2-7,CASSRLRTGESYEQYF
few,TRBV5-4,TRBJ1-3,CASSIQGGNTIYF